This T cell receptor (beta chain) was recovered during a study of blood T cells in healthy people across ages. Study summary: Using template switching, researchers captured about one barcoded beta molecule for each two T cells. Overall study findings and caveats: When one million T cells were used, diversity estimates were thought to be underestimates.

The use of a sample-barcoded 5' primer and a J-beta primer mix characterized a second PCR of roughly 6 to 11 cycles. TCRdb fed the 5' RACE reads into MiXCR, producing one record per CDR3 protein. Among hundreds of thousands of distinct CDR3 sequences listed, roughly 50% were seen once. With regard to this clonotype: Its matching antigen is unknown.

The CDR3 consists of 15 residues. Germline V gives CDR1 DFQATT, CDR2 SNEGSKA (reference sequence). Input material: blood. This clonotype originated in a man aged 40-55 years in good health. The J gene is TRBJ2-5, the V gene TRBV20-1; 10 bases agree with TRBD1. Here the CDR3 reads CSTLNDRGPEETQYF. In DNA, the CDR3 is TGCAGCACTCTGAATGACAGGGGGCCTGAAGAGACCCAGTACTTC.